The next 21 T cell receptor beta chains were all read from a single sample in a study of T cell responses to AZD1222 COVID-19 vaccine. Clones were sequenced by immunoSEQ multiplex PCR, and TCRdb holds only the in-frame ones, with some missing. Among about 96,000 clones listed, roughly nine tenths were seen once. The sequencing used peripheral blood, collected on day 0 of AZD1222 vaccination. All receptors come from an adult in good health.

J is TRBJ2-1 and V is TRBV5-4; TRBD1 might be the D (5 bases). Trimming removed 0 bases from V and 9 bases from J, with 10 bases in between. Looked up from germline, CDR1 is SGHNT and CDR2 is YYREEE (reference sequence). The CDR3 is 13 residues long. The CDR3 here is CASSLEGRVEQFF. CDR3 nucleotides: TGTGCCAGCAGCTTGGAGGGGCGCGTTGAGCAGTTCTTC.

This clone was found once. The chain links TRBV28 to TRBJ1-5; TRBD1 matches 9 bases. V trimming: 8 bases; J trimming: 7 bases; junction bases outside the gene matches: 15. Germline V CDR1 and CDR2: MDHEN, SYDVKM. CDR3 length: 16 amino acids. CDR3 coding DNA: TGTGCCAGCCTTGGGCAGGGACAGGGAGGTTGGCAGCCCCAGCATTTT. This codes for CASLGQGQGGWQPQHF.

The CDR3 DNA is TGTGCCTGGAGCGCCAGCTACAATGAGCAGTTCTTC. Its protein product is CAWSASYNEQFF. The chain has TRBV30 and TRBJ2-1; D not resolved. This CDR3 has 12 amino acids. V gave up 3 bases and J gave up 3 bases, with 6 bases separating them. Germline CDR1 reads GTSNPN; CDR2 reads SVGIG (reference sequence). Supplemented by reference TRBV30 and TRBJ2-1, the full variable domain reads SQTIHQWPATLVQPVGSPLSLECTVEGTSNPNLYWYRQAAGRGLQLLFYSVGIGQISSEVPQNLSASRPQDRQFILSSKKLLLSDSGFYLCAWSASYNEQFFGPGTRLTVL.

The chain has TRBV9 and TRBJ1-4; the D is unclear. V was trimmed by 3 bases and J by 5 bases, leaving 20 bases between them. The CDR3 covers 17 residues. Germline CDR1 reads SGDLS; CDR2 reads YYNGEE. The CDR3 spells CASSDPIRPGGNEKLFF. For the CDR3, the DNA is TGTGCCAGCAGCGACCCCATCCGACCCGGAGGGAATGAAAAACTGTTTTTT.

The chain links TRBV5-1 to TRBJ1-2, with TRBD1 as a possible D gene (5 bases). Germline assignment: CDR1 SGHRS and CDR2 YFSETQ. The CDR3 is made up of 14 amino acids. The germline V and J ends were trimmed by 4 bases and 7 bases, with 17 bases remaining between them. The CDR3 region is CASSPGYSSRGYTF. The CDR3 DNA reads TGCGCCAGCAGCCCAGGGTACTCATCACGTGGCTACACCTTC.

The chain carries TRBV19 and TRBJ1-1; D is uncertain. Germline values: CDR1 LNHDA, CDR2 SQIVND (reference sequence). Trimming shortened V by 3 bases and J by 4 bases, and 15 bases separated the two germline ends. CDR3 length: 15 residues. The CDR3, as DNA: TGTGCCAGTAGTATCAGGCCGGAGGTTGGCACTGAAGCTTTCTTT. Protein: CASSIRPEVGTEAFF.

This clone was picked up a small number of times. This rearrangement joins TRBV25-1 to TRBJ2-5; no definite D call. The V gene lost 4 bases and the J gene lost 2 bases, with 14 bases spanning the gap. CDR1 and CDR2 from the germline V gene are MGHDK and SYGVNS. The CDR3 has 15 amino acids. The CDR3 nucleotides are TGTGCCAGCAGTGGGTATACTTGGCCGCAAGAGACCCAGTACTTC. This translates into CASSGYTWPQETQYF.

This clone is a singleton in its sample. J is TRBJ1-4 and V is TRBV7-9; possibly TRBD1 for D (6 bases). Germline V gene data show CDR1 as SEHNR and CDR2 as FQNEAQ (reference sequence). Trimming pared 7 bases from V and 4 bases from J, leaving 13 bases between. The CDR3 consists of 14 residues. The CDR3 DNA sequence: TGTGCCAGCATCCTCGGACAGAATAATGAAAAACTGTTTTTT. Protein sequence: CASILGQNNEKLFF.

The CDR3 DNA reads TGTGCCAGCAGCGACCTCCGGGCAGGGGGAGGCTATGGCTACACCTTC. This sequence encodes CASSDLRAGGGYGYTF. This sequence joins TRBV5-5 and TRBJ1-2; 7 positions match TRBD1. This CDR3 is built from 16 residues. Germline CDR1 reads SGHKS; CDR2 reads YYEKEE (reference sequence). V shed 4 bases and J 4 bases; nucleotides not matched to a gene: 13.

Written as DNA, the CDR3 is TGTGCCAGCTCACCAGTTCTCCCGGGGCTCTCTGGAAACACCATATATTTT. It translates to CASSPVLPGLSGNTIYF. The rearrangement uses TRBV18 and TRBJ1-3; D is possibly TRBD1 (5 bases). The CDR3 is 17 residues long. Trimming took off 2 bases at V and 0 bases at J, with 14 bases between the two ends. Germline V gives CDR1 KGHSH, CDR2 LQKENI. The full variable domain, in which reference TRBV18 and TRBJ1-3 provide the parts outside the CDR3, is NAGVMQNPRHLVRRRGQEARLRCSPMKGHSHVYWYRQLPEEGLKFMVYLQKENIIDESGMPKERFSAEFPKEGPSILRIQQVVRGDSAAYFCASSPVLPGLSGNTIYFGEGSWLTVV.

In the case of this clone: At one end the junction does not follow the germline gene, possibly because of a read error. The V and J genes are TRBV7-7 and TRBJ2-2; 10 bases map to TRBD1. This CDR3 region has 13 residues. Germline V gene lookup returns CDR1 SSHAT and CDR2 FNYEAQ (reference sequence). The CDR3 region has the DNA TGTGCTAGCAGCGCCGGACAGGGGGTGGAGCTGTTTTTT. Amino acids: CASSAGQGVELFF.

V is TRBV19 and J is TRBJ1-2; D is possibly TRBD1 (6 bases). V dropped 1 base and J dropped 4 bases, with 13 bases sitting between them. Germline V lookup: CDR1 LNHDA, CDR2 SQIVND (reference sequence). This CDR3 has 15 residues. The CDR3 spells CASSIGSTGPYGYTF. The CDR3 DNA reads TGTGCCAGTAGTATAGGATCGACAGGCCCCTATGGCTACACCTTC.

The chain links TRBV9 to TRBJ1-2, with D uncertain. The germline V gene has CDR1 SGDLS and CDR2 YYNGEE. The germline V and J ends were trimmed by 5 bases and 5 bases, with 16 bases remaining between them. CDR3 length: 14 residues. The CDR3, as DNA: TGTGCCAGCAGTTCACCCCAGCGAGGGTATGGCTACACCTTC. Residues: CASSSPQRGYGYTF.

In DNA form, the CDR3 reads TGCGCCAGCAGCTCGCCGGGAGGCTTTGAAGCTTTCTTT. This encodes CASSSPGGFEAFF. The rearrangement joins TRBV5-1 to TRBJ1-1; D is unclear. CDR1 and CDR2 (germline): SGHRS, YFSETQ. V was shortened by 3 bases and J by 7 bases, with 13 bases between the two germline ends. There are 13 residues in the CDR3.

This clone was counted once. The gene calls are TRBV7-3 and TRBJ2-7; TRBD2 agrees at 14 bases. Germline V gene lookup returns CDR1 SGHTA and CDR2 FQGTGA. The CDR3 totals 15 residues. The CDR3 DNA reads as TGTGCGCAGGGGGGACTAGCGGGGGACCACTACGAGCAGTACTTC. Translated: CAQGGLAGDHYEQYF.

The J gene is TRBJ1-5, the V gene TRBV30, with TRBD1 matching over 9 bases. Germline-derived CDR1 and CDR2 are GTSNPN and SVGIG (reference sequence). The length of the CDR3 is 16 residues. The J segment lost 2 bases and the V segment lost 1 base, leaving 6 bases of the junction unmatched. The CDR3 DNA sequence: TGTGCCTGGAGTGCCAGACAGGGGGGTCGCAATCAGCCCCAGCATTTT. It is translated as CAWSARQGGRNQPQHF.

This chain uses TRBV19 with TRBJ2-1, with D perhaps assigned TRBD1 or TRBD2 (5 bases each). V shed 4 bases and J shed 4 bases, with 17 bases lying between them. Germline CDR1 reads LNHDA; CDR2 reads SQIVND (reference sequence). This CDR3 contains 16 residues. CDR3: CASSRETPGPYNEQFF. The DNA of the CDR3 is TGTGCCAGTAGTAGGGAAACTCCGGGACCGTACAATGAGCAGTTCTTC.

This chain connects TRBV9 to TRBJ1-3; 7 positions agree with TRBD1. V was pared by 6 bases and J by 2 bases, with 8 bases of the junction left unmatched. The CDR3 spans 15 residues. Germline values: CDR1 SGDLS, CDR2 YYNGEE. The CDR3: CASNNRGGPGNTIYF. DNA for the CDR3: TGTGCCAGCAATAACCGAGGGGGCCCTGGAAACACCATATATTTT.

This clone appeared a few times. The gene calls are TRBV20-1 and TRBJ1-2; TRBD1 might be the D (6 bases). Per the germline V gene, CDR1 is DFQATT and CDR2 is SNEGSKA (reference sequence). The CDR3 extends over 14 amino acids. The V end was cut by 3 bases, the J end by 2 bases, with 13 bases between. The CDR3 here is CSASSGGGNYGYTF. DNA of the CDR3: TGCAGTGCTAGTTCCGGCGGGGGCAACTATGGCTACACCTTC.

The rearrangement uses TRBV2 and TRBJ1-1, with a weak D call TRBD1 (6 bases). V was shortened by 3 bases and J by 6 bases, with 14 bases between the two germline ends. Germline values: CDR1 SNHLY, CDR2 FYNNEI. The CDR3 contains 14 residues. In DNA form, the CDR3 reads TGTGCCAGCAGTGAGATATTCGGGGGCGCTGAAGCTTTCTTT. This encodes CASSEIFGGAEAFF.

The J gene is TRBJ1-5, the V gene TRBV30; no firm D call. This CDR3 is built from 13 residues. The germline V gene has CDR1 GTSNPN and CDR2 SVGIG (reference sequence). The V end lost 0 bases, the J end lost 9 bases, and 12 bases lay between the germline ends. CDR3 loop: CAWSVSANGPQHF. The CDR3 coding sequence is TGTGCCTGGAGTGTATCCGCAAACGGGCCCCAGCATTTT. Variable domain in full (rest from reference TRBV30 and TRBJ1-5): SQTIHQWPATLVQPVGSPLSLECTVEGTSNPNLYWYRQAAGRGLQLLFYSVGIGQISSEVPQNLSASRPQDRQFILSSKKLLLSDSGFYLCAWSVSANGPQHFGDGTRLSIL.